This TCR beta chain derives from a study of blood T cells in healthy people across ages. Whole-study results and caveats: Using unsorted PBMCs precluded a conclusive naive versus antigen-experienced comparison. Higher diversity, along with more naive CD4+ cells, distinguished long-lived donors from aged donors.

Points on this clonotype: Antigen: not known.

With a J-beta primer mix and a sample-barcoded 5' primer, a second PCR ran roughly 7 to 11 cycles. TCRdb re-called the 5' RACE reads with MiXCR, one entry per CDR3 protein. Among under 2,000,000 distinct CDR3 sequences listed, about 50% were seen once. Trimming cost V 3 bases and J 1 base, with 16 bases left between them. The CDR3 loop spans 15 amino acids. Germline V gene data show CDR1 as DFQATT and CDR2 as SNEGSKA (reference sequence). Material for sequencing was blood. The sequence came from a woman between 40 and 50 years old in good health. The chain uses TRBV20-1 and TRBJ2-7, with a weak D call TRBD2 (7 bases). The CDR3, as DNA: TGCAGTGCTAGGCCGGCCGGGGGGCGTTCCTACGAGCAGTACTTC. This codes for CSARPAGGRSYEQYF.